Listed below are T cell receptor beta chains from one sample, sequenced in a study of shared clonotypes between healthy human individuals. The table came from immunoSEQ multiplex PCR; TCRdb's copy has only in-frame clones and leaves some out. The profile shows about 2,500,000 clones, approximately 94% of them singletons. The sample was naive CD4+ T cells sorted from blood. Receptor source: a man aged 18 to 30 in good health. CDR3s include the opening cysteine and the closing phenylalanine or tryptophan. A D gene is named only where the DNA matches it firmly. The size entry is marked missing in some rows and otherwise reads once, few, many or a size class.

CASSVAAGAAYEQYF | TGTGCCAGCAGCGTAGCCGCTGGGGCGGCCTACGAGCAGTACTTC | NA | TRBV9 | NA | TRBJ2-7
CASRQDSGADEQYF | TGTGCCAGCAGACAGGACAGTGGAGCCGACGAGCAGTACTTC | NA | TRBV2 | NA | TRBJ2-7
CASIPNPGYSGANVLTF | TGTGCCAGCATTCCAAATCCAGGGTACTCTGGGGCCAACGTCCTGACTTTC | NA | TRBV28 | NA | TRBJ2-6
CASILPGTVYEQYF | TGTGCCAGCATACTACCGGGGACAGTGTACGAGCAGTACTTC | NA | TRBV6-1 | TRBD1 | TRBJ2-7
CASSLSGMNTGELFF | TGTGCCAGCAGCTTAAGTGGGATGAACACCGGGGAGCTGTTTTTT | NA | TRBV11-2 | NA | TRBJ2-2
CASSLELGTATNYGYTF | TGTGCCAGCAGCTTGGAACTAGGGACAGCAACTAACTATGGCTACACCTTC | NA | TRBV5-6 | TRBD1 | TRBJ1-2
CASSLKGLNTEAFF | TGTGCCAGCAGCTTAAAGGGATTGAACACTGAAGCTTTCTTT | NA | TRBV11-2 | NA | TRBJ1-1
CASSRDSTFTEAFF | TGTGCCAGCAGCCGGGACAGCACCTTTACTGAAGCTTTCTTT | NA | TRBV7-9 | TRBD1 | TRBJ1-1
CASSTDGGSSTDTQYF | TGTGCCAGTAGTACAGATGGGGGTTCTAGCACAGATACGCAGTATTTT | NA | TRBV19 | NA | TRBJ2-3
CASSVELAGAPRF | TGTGCCAGCAGCGTCGAACTAGCGGGAGCCCCGCGCTTC | NA | TRBV7-2 | TRBD2 | TRBJ2-7
CASSLLVSSGEYF | TGTGCCAGCAGTTTATTGGTTTCTAGCGGGGAGTATTTT | NA | TRBV28 | TRBD2 | TRBJ2-3
CASSRPGGTEAFF | TGTGCCAGCAGTCGACCGGGAGGGACTGAAGCTTTCTTT | NA | TRBV27 | NA | TRBJ1-1
CASSPIGQKRDEQFF | TGTGCCAGCAGCCCCATCGGGCAAAAGAGGGATGAGCAGTTCTTC | NA | TRBV7-8 | NA | TRBJ2-1
CASSFSSYEKLFF | TGCGCCAGCAGCTTTTCTTCGTATGAAAAACTGTTTTTT | NA | TRBV5-1 | NA | TRBJ1-4
CAYVGAPTNSPLHF | TGTGCTTATGTGGGGGCCCCTACTAATTCACCCCTCCACTTT | NA | TRBV30 | NA | TRBJ1-6
CASSDFRASNQPQHF | TGTGCCAGCAGTGATTTCAGGGCGAGCAATCAGCCCCAGCATTTT | NA | TRBV2 | NA | TRBJ1-5
CAWSVVGPGELFF | TGTGCCTGGAGTGTAGTGGGGCCCGGGGAGCTGTTTTTT | NA | TRBV30 | NA | TRBJ2-2
CASSPTWAHTDTQYF | TGTGCCAGCAGCCCTACTTGGGCACACACAGATACGCAGTATTTT | NA | TRBV9 | NA | TRBJ2-3
CASSPGIGVPPYEQYF | TGCGCCAGCAGCCCCGGCATCGGGGTCCCTCCCTACGAGCAGTACTTC | NA | TRBV4-1 | NA | TRBJ2-7
CASSPVSNSYEQYF | TGTGCCAGCAGCCCGGTGTCGAATTCCTACGAGCAGTACTTC | NA | TRBV5-6 | NA | TRBJ2-7
CASSPMGGSNEKLFF | TGCGCCAGCAGCCCTATGGGGGGCTCTAATGAAAAACTGTTTTTT | once | TRBV5-1 | NA | TRBJ1-4
CASGPGQLFTEAFF | TGTGCCAGCGGGCCGGGACAACTTTTCACTGAAGCTTTCTTT | NA | TRBV28 | NA | TRBJ1-1
CASSPLARAGELFF | TGTGCCAGCAGCCCCCTTGCACGCGCCGGGGAGCTGTTTTTT | few | TRBV11-2 | NA | TRBJ2-2
CASSYSLGEAFF | TGTGCCAGCAGTTACTCGTTAGGTGAGGCTTTCTTT | NA | TRBV6-5 | NA | TRBJ1-1
CASSLTGTNTEAFF | TGTGCCAGCAGTTTGACGGGAACGAACACTGAAGCTTTCTTT | few | TRBV28 | NA | TRBJ1-1
CASSVGQGDEKAKNIQYF | TGTGCCAGCAGCGTAGGACAGGGGGACGAGAAAGCCAAAAACATTCAGTACTTC | NA | TRBV9 | TRBD1 | TRBJ2-4
CASSQKGGGANGELFF | TGCGCCAGCAGCCAAAAGGGAGGGGGCGCGAACGGGGAGCTGTTTTTT | NA | TRBV4-1 | NA | TRBJ2-2
CASSLRSTSGRRADTQYF | TGCGCCAGCAGCTTGCGGTCGACTAGCGGGAGAAGGGCAGATACGCAGTATTTT | NA | TRBV5-1 | TRBD2 | TRBJ2-3
CASSLGQGAGTEAFF | TGTGCCAGCAGCTTGGGACAGGGCGCAGGCACTGAAGCTTTCTTT | few | TRBV7-3 | TRBD1 | TRBJ1-1
CASSSRGAGTDTQYF | TGTGCCAGCAGTTCGCGGGGGGCCGGCACAGATACGCAGTATTTT | NA | TRBV7-9 | TRBD2 | TRBJ2-3
CASSIGGKGAYEQYF | TGTGCCAGTAGTATAGGGGGGAAAGGGGCCTACGAGCAGTACTTC | NA | TRBV19 | NA | TRBJ2-7
CASSLGGPSVASPLHF | TGTGCCAGCAGCTTAGGGGGGCCCTCTGTCGCTTCACCCCTCCACTTT | NA | TRBV11-1 | NA | TRBJ1-6
CASKSTATRETQYF | TGCGCCAGCAAGAGTACAGCCACGAGAGAGACCCAGTACTTC | NA | TRBV5-1 | NA | TRBJ2-5
CATSRSTGPQETQYF | TGTGCCACCAGCAGAAGTACCGGACCCCAAGAGACCCAGTACTTC | NA | TRBV15 | NA | TRBJ2-5
CASSVLGQGSEKLFF | TGTGCCAGCAGCGTATTAGGACAGGGGAGTGAAAAACTGTTTTTT | NA | TRBV9 | TRBD1 | TRBJ1-4
CASRETGQETQYF | TGCGCCAGCAGGGAGACAGGCCAAGAGACCCAGTACTTC | NA | TRBV10-2 | NA | TRBJ2-5
CASSQSGWTGELFF | TGTGCCAGCAGCCAATCGGGGTGGACCGGGGAGCTGTTTTTT | NA | TRBV7-2 | NA | TRBJ2-2
CASTNRGQQFF | TGTGCCAGCACCAACAGGGGGCAGCAGTTCTTC | NA | TRBV27 | TRBD1 | TRBJ2-1
CASSFDNMEQYF | TGTGCCAGCAGTTTCGACAATATGGAGCAGTACTTC | once | TRBV5-4 | NA | TRBJ2-7
CASRLGTSGSNEQYF | TGTGCCAGCAGATTAGGGACTAGCGGGAGCAACGAGCAGTACTTC | NA | TRBV2 | TRBD2 | TRBJ2-7
CASSLRLAGGQETQYF | TGTGCCAGCAGTCTCAGACTAGCGGGGGGACAAGAGACCCAGTACTTC | once | TRBV7-9 | TRBD2 | TRBJ2-5
CAWSREGGTDTQYF | TGTGCCTGGAGTAGGGAAGGAGGCACAGATACGCAGTATTTT | NA | TRBV30 | NA | TRBJ2-3
CASSQPQGNQPQHF | TGCGCCAGCAGCCAGCCACAGGGGAATCAGCCCCAGCATTTT | once | TRBV4-1 | TRBD1 | TRBJ1-5
CAISESSFNYEQYF | TGTGCCATCAGTGAGTCGAGCTTCAACTACGAGCAGTACTTC | NA | TRBV10-3 | NA | TRBJ2-7
CASSPSGDSYNEQFF | TGTGCCAGCTCCCCTAGCGGGGACTCCTACAATGAGCAGTTCTTC | NA | TRBV18 | TRBD2 | TRBJ2-1
CASSYGQTTNEKLFF | TGTGCCAGCAGTTACGGGCAGACAACTAATGAAAAACTGTTTTTT | NA | TRBV6-6 | NA | TRBJ1-4
CASSSTGFSPLHF | TGTGCCAGCAGCTCTACAGGGTTTTCACCCCTCCACTTT | NA | TRBV11-2 | NA | TRBJ1-6
CASSYLIGELFF | TGTGCCAGCAGTTACCTGATCGGGGAGCTGTTTTTT | NA | TRBV27 | NA | TRBJ2-2
CASSVDEYGYTF | TGTGCCAGCAGCGTAGATGAGTATGGCTACACCTTC | NA | TRBV9 | NA | TRBJ1-2
CASSYPSGSGSYNEQFF | TGCGCCAGCAGCTATCCCTCGGGTAGCGGGTCCTACAATGAGCAGTTCTTC | once | TRBV5-1 | TRBD2 | TRBJ2-1
CASKGAPNTGELFF | TGTGCCAGCAAGGGGGCTCCTAACACCGGGGAGCTGTTTTTT | NA | TRBV28 | TRBD1 | TRBJ2-2
CASRAQGLQYF | TGTGCCAGCAGGGCACAGGGGCTCCAGTACTTC | NA | TRBV6-5 | TRBD1 | TRBJ2-5
CASRNSGANVLTF | TGTGCCAGCCGAAACTCCGGGGCCAACGTCCTGACTTTC | NA | TRBV7-2 | NA | TRBJ2-6
CASTTGLATQYF | TGTGCCAGCACCACGGGACTAGCAACGCAGTATTTT | NA | TRBV7-9 | TRBD2 | TRBJ2-3
CASSLAEWERRSYEQYF | TGCGCCAGCAGCTTGGCCGAGTGGGAACGGCGCTCCTACGAGCAGTACTTC | NA | TRBV5-1 | NA | TRBJ2-7
CASSPTSAGVFGETQYF | TGTGCCAGCAGCCCTACTTCAGCCGGGGTATTTGGAGAGACCCAGTACTTC | NA | TRBV5-6 | NA | TRBJ2-5
CASSLRTGNTEAFF | TGCGCCAGCAGCTTGCGGACAGGGAACACTGAAGCTTTCTTT | NA | TRBV5-1 | TRBD1 | TRBJ1-1
CASVQSLLHQPQHF | TGCGCCAGCGTGCAATCCCTTTTACATCAGCCCCAGCATTTT | once | TRBV10-2 | NA | TRBJ1-5
CASRGTGQANYGYTF | TGTGCCAGCAGAGGGACAGGCCAAGCTAACTATGGCTACACCTTC | NA | TRBV28 | TRBD1 | TRBJ1-2
CASSPQTSPSTDTQYF | TGTGCCAGCAGTCCCCAGACTAGTCCCAGCACAGATACGCAGTATTTT | NA | TRBV13 | NA | TRBJ2-3